The 16 T cell receptor beta chains below come from one sample, sequenced in a study of cytomegalovirus exposure and HLA in healthy donors. The PCR had 60 Vbeta and 13 Jbeta primers. The method was immunoSEQ multiplex PCR; TCRdb's version includes in-frame clones alone and lacks a portion of them. Of about 140,000 clones detected, 82% appear once; the ten largest clones hold around 1.9%. The specimen was PBMCs. The receptors derive from a woman aged 40 to 49 in good health and CMV-seronegative.

A single count supports this clone. The gene calls are TRBV18 and TRBJ2-7, with TRBD1 matching 7 bases. The CDR3 loop spans 16 amino acids. The V and J ends lost 2 bases and 1 base, in that order; junction bases with no gene match: 8. The germline V gene has CDR1 KGHSH and CDR2 LQKENI. The CDR3 is CASSPSSGQQSYEQYF. CDR3 DNA sequence: TGTGCCAGCTCACCATCCTCGGGACAGCAGTCCTACGAGCAGTACTTC.

This chain uses TRBV19 with TRBJ2-1; D unclear. From germline, CDR1 is LNHDA and CDR2 SQIVND (reference sequence). The CDR3 is made up of 11 amino acids. V lost 1 base to trimming and J lost 9 bases, with 4 bases between them. The chain's CDR3 is CASSIASEQFF. The CDR3 nucleotides read TGTGCCAGTAGTATAGCGTCTGAGCAGTTCTTC.

This sequence joins TRBV4-3 and TRBJ1-5; no definite D call. The CDR3 extends over 16 amino acids. Germline loops: CDR1 LGHNA, CDR2 YSLEER. V was shortened by 4 bases and J by 0 bases, with 13 bases between the two germline ends. CDR3 coding DNA: TGCGCCAGCAGCCTCCACCGGGGAGGTAGCAATCAGCCCCAGCATTTT. Translating gives CASSLHRGGSNQPQHF.

This clone was seen once. V and J are TRBV5-6 and TRBJ2-7, with 9 nucleotides matching TRBD1. The germline V gene encodes CDR1 SGHDT and CDR2 YYEEEE. The CDR3 spans 12 residues. V gave up 5 bases and J gave up 12 bases; unmatched junction bases: 9. CDR3 region: CASSLGQGLRYF. The CDR3 coding sequence is TGTGCCAGCAGTCTGGGACAGGGCCTAAGGTACTTC.

The rearrangement uses TRBV28 and TRBJ1-5, with D unresolved. Trimming cost V 1 base and J 6 bases, with 10 bases left between them. This CDR3 region has 14 residues. Germline CDR1 reads MDHEN; CDR2 reads SYDVKM. Here the CDR3 DNA reads TGTGCCAGCAGTTTATTCGGTAATCTTCAGCCCCAGCATTTT. Translated, it gives CASSLFGNLQPQHF.

This chain links TRBV4-3 with TRBJ2-5; 9 bases agree with TRBD2. The CDR3 contains 19 residues. CDR1 is LGHNA and CDR2 is YSLEER in the germline V gene. The V and J ends lost 0 bases and 3 bases, in that order; junction bases with no gene match: 14. CDR3 region: CASSQDGAGYAGGEETQYF. In DNA form, the CDR3 reads TGCGCCAGCAGCCAAGACGGAGCGGGATACGCGGGAGGGGAAGAGACCCAGTACTTC.

This chain joins TRBV28 and TRBJ1-1, with D tentatively TRBD1 (5 bases). Germline-derived CDR1 and CDR2 are MDHEN and SYDVKM. The CDR3 length is 11 residues. V lost 8 bases and J lost 10, with 14 bases in between. The CDR3 spells CASAGGVRAFF. The CDR3 DNA reads as TGTGCCAGCGCCGGGGGGGTCCGAGCTTTCTTT.

The chain employs TRBV4-2 and TRBJ2-2, with 10 bases identical to TRBD2. This CDR3 region has 18 residues. The V gene end was trimmed by 1 base and the J gene end by 3 bases; junction bases not matched to a gene: 8. Germline V gene sequence: CDR1 LGHNA, CDR2 YNFKEQ. The CDR3 spells CASSQASSGRVYTGELFF. For the CDR3, the DNA is TGTGCCAGCAGCCAAGCCTCTAGCGGGAGAGTTTACACCGGGGAGCTGTTTTTT.

As DNA, the CDR3 is TGCGCCAGCAGCCAAGCTAGCGGGAGGGCCTACGAGCAGTACTTC. It codes for CASSQASGRAYEQYF. The genes are TRBV4-3 and TRBJ2-7; TRBD2 aligns across 12 bases. The CDR3 sequence is 15 residues long. CDR1 and CDR2 (germline): LGHNA, YSLEER. The V gene end was trimmed by 1 base and the J gene end by 2 bases; junction bases not matched to a gene: 0.

This chain joins TRBV5-4 and TRBJ1-4, with TRBD1 identical over 8 bases. The V gene end was trimmed by 0 bases and the J gene end by 8 bases; junction bases not matched to a gene: 3. This CDR3 spans 14 amino acids. The germline V gene has CDR1 SGHNT and CDR2 YYREEE (reference sequence). CDR3 residues: CASSLDRGSEKLFF. CDR3 sequence (DNA): TGTGCCAGCAGCTTGGACAGGGGGTCCGAAAAACTGTTTTTT.

The V gene is TRBV2, the J gene TRBJ1-2; maybe TRBD1 (6 bases). In germline, CDR1 is SNHLY, CDR2 FYNNEI. V gave up 7 bases and J gave up 8 bases, with 20 bases separating them. The CDR3 sequence is 14 residues long. This CDR3 is CASTRMGAPVGYTF. CDR3 nucleotide sequence: TGTGCCAGCACCCGGATGGGGGCGCCTGTAGGCTACACCTTC.

This sequence joins TRBV5-6 and TRBJ1-4, with 10 bases identical to TRBD1. J lost 7 bases, V lost 3 bases, and 18 bases had no gene match. CDR1 SGHDT and CDR2 YYEEEE come from the germline V gene. CDR3 length: 19 residues. The CDR3 here is CASSSTSGTGVGRGEKLFF. The CDR3 DNA follows: TGTGCCAGCAGCTCGACCTCCGGGACAGGGGTGGGTCGAGGTGAAAAACTGTTTTTT.

This clone has just one count. The chain recombines TRBV7-2 with TRBJ1-2, with D perhaps TRBD1 (6 bases). Looked up from germline, CDR1 is SGHTA and CDR2 is FQGNSA. This CDR3 is 14 amino acids long. V was pared by 3 bases and J by 2 bases, with 10 bases between. Here the CDR3 reads CASSFSGANYGYTF. The CDR3 DNA follows: TGTGCCAGCAGCTTTTCAGGGGCCAACTATGGCTACACCTTC.

This sequence joins TRBV14 and TRBJ2-2; TRBD1 agrees at 8 bases. The junction had 6 bases not matched to a gene; V was cut back by 5 bases and J by 4 bases. The CDR3 is 15 amino acids. Germline V CDR1 and CDR2: SGHDN, FVKESK. The CDR3 loop is CASSVRDRITGELFF. The CDR3, as DNA: TGTGCCAGCAGCGTAAGGGACAGGATCACCGGGGAGCTGTTTTTT.

Concerning this clone itself: Other DNA sequences of this sample code for an identical CDR3. The chain links TRBV6-5 to TRBJ2-1; TRBD1 is a possible D gene (6 bases). From germline, CDR1 is MNHEY and CDR2 SVGAGI. Trimming removed 4 bases at V and 1 base at J, with 14 bases between. The CDR3 spans 16 residues. The DNA of the CDR3 is TGTGCCAGCAGTTCACAGGGCTTTTCGTCCTACAATGAGCAGTTCTTC. Amino acids: CASSSQGFSSYNEQFF.

This clone came up once. V gene TRBV7-8 combines with J gene TRBJ2-5, with 8 bases that match TRBD2. Per germline, CDR1 SGHVS and CDR2 FQNEAQ. V shed 5 bases and J 4 bases; nucleotides not matched to a gene: 12. CDR3 length equals 16 residues. CDR3 coding DNA: TGTGCCAGCAGCCTACGGACTAGCTGGGGCTTAGAGACCCAGTACTTC. Translating gives CASSLRTSWGLETQYF.